This TCR beta chain was retrieved from a study of blood T cell repertoires in COVID-19. Study information: Sites across the United States, Italy and Spain contributed samples from acute and convalescent COVID-19. In each case, the material was cDNA or gDNA derived from T cells, B-cell-depleted T cells, or PBMCs.

Authors' data handling: For nucleated cells, counts were estimated from reference gene primer amplification. The assay was immunoSEQ multiplex PCR, and TCRdb's table has in-frame clones only and misses some. V and J calls and clone size are those listed in that table; D and trimming were worked out from the DNA. Of more than 140,000 clones listed, around 88% were seen once; the top ten hold approximately 1.4%. The CDR3 runs to 14 residues. V was clipped by 8 bases and J by 2 bases; unmatched bases: 9. The germline V gene has CDR1 MNHEY and CDR2 SVGAGI. Sequencing used peripheral blood. The V gene is TRBV6-5, the J gene TRBJ2-7; TRBD2 matches at 7 bases. This sequence originates from a woman aged 55-70 years with acute or convalescent COVID-19. The CDR3 coding sequence is TGTGCCAGCTGGTCGGGGGGTTCTACCTACGAGCAGTACTTC. This translates into CASWSGGSTYEQYF.